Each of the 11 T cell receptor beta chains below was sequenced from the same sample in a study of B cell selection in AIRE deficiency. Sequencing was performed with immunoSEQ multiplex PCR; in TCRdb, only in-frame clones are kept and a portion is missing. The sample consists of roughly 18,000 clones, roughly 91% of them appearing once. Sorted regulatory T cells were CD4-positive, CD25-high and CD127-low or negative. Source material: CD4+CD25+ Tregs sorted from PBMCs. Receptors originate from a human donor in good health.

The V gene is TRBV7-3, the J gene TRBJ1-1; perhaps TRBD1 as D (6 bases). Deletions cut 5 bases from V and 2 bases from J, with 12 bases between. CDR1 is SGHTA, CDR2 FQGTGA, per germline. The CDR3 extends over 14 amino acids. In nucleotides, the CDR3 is TGTGCCAGCAGCGAAACAGGGCCCAACACTGAAGCTTTCTTT. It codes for CASSETGPNTEAFF.

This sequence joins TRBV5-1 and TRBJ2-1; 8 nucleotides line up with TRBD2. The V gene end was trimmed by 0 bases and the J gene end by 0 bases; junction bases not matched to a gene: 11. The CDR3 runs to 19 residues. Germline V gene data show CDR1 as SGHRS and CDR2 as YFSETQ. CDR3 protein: CASSLEVSGIFHSYNEQFF. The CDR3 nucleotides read TGCGCCAGCAGCTTGGAGGTTAGCGGGATCTTCCACTCCTACAATGAGCAGTTCTTC.

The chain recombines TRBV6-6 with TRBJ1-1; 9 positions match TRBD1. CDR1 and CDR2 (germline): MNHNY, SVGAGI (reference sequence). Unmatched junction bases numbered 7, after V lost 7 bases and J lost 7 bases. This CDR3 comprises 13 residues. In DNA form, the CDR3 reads TGTGCCAGCACCGCGGACAGGGGTAGTGAAGCTTTCTTT. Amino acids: CASTADRGSEAFF.

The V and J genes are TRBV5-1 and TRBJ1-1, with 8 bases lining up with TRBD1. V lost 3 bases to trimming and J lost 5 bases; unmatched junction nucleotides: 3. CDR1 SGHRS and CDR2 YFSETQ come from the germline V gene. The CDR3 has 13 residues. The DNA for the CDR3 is TGCGCCAGCAGCTGGACAGGGCCGACTGAAGCTTTCTTT. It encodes CASSWTGPTEAFF.

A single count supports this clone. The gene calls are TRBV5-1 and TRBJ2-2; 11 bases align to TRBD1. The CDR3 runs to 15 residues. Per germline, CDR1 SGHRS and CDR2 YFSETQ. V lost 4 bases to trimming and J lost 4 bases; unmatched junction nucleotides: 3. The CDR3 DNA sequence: TGCGCCAGCAGCATGGACAGGGGGCGCACCGGGGAGCTGTTTTTT. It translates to CASSMDRGRTGELFF.

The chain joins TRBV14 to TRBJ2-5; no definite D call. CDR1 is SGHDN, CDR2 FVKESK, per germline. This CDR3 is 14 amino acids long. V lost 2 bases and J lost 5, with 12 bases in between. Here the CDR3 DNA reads TGTGCCAGCAGCCAACTGGGGATAGGGGAGACCCAGTACTTC. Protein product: CASSQLGIGETQYF.

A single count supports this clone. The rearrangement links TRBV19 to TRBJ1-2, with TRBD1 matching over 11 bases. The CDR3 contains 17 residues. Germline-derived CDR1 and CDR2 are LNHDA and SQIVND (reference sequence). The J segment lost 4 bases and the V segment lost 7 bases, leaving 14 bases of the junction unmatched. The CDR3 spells CASNSPGTGGSSYGYTF. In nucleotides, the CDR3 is TGTGCCAGTAATTCCCCCGGGACAGGGGGAAGTAGCTATGGCTACACCTTC.

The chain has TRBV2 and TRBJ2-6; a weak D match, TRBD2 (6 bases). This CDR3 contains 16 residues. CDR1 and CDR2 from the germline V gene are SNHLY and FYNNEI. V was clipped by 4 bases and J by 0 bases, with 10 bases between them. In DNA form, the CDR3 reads TGTGCCAGCAGTGGGGGACTCGGCTCTGGGGCCAACGTCCTGACTTTC. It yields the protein CASSGGLGSGANVLTF.

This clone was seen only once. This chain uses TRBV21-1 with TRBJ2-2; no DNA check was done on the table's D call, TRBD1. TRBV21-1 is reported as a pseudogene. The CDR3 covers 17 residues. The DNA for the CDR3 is TGTGCCAGCAGCAATGAGGGAGCCCGGGACAGCACCGGGGAGCTGTTTTTT. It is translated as CASSNEGARDSTGELFF.

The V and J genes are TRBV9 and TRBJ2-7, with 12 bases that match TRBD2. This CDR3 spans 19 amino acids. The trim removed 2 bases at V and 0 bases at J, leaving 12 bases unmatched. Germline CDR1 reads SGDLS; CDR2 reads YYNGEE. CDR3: CASSVDPGLAGGYSYEQYF. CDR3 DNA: TGTGCCAGCAGCGTCGACCCGGGACTAGCGGGCGGGTACTCCTACGAGCAGTACTTC. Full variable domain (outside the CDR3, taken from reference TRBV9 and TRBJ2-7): DSGVTQTPKHLITATGQRVTLRCSPRSGDLSVYWYQQSLDQGLQFLIQYYNGEERAKGNILERFSAQQFPDLHSELNLSSLELGDSALYFCASSVDPGLAGGYSYEQYFGPGTRLTVT.

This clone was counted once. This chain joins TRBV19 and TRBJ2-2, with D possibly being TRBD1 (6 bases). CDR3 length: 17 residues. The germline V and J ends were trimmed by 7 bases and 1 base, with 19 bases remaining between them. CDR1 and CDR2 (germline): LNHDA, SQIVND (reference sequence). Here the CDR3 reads CASNPPPGQQNTGELFF. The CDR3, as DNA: TGTGCCAGTAATCCCCCCCCAGGACAGCAGAACACCGGGGAGCTGTTTTTT.